This T cell receptor beta chain was profiled in a study of T cells in Graves' hyperthyroidism and ophthalmopathy. Germline CDR1 reads SGHKS; CDR2 reads YYEKEE (reference sequence). This CDR3 comprises 15 residues. V lost 5 bases, J lost 2 bases, and 6 bases stayed unmatched. From RNA transcripts, TCR beta CDR3 regions were amplified. RT-PCR in the first round (using the HTBI primer set) targeted the TCR CDR3. TCRdb processed the multiplex PCR reads anew with MiXCR; each CDR3 protein has one entry. The sample records hundreds of thousands of distinct CDR3 sequences, roughly 40% being singletons. Diagnosis rested on symptoms, serum thyroxine and TRAb, thyroid ultrasound, and orbital computed tomography. This clonotype showed up just a few times.

Sequenced: blood. The V gene is TRBV5-5, the J gene TRBJ2-2, with 7 positions matching TRBD2. The sequence was obtained from a man between 18 and 35 years old with Graves' hyperthyroidism. This CDR3 is CASSRLAANTGELFF. DNA for the CDR3: TGTGCCAGCAGTCGACTAGCAGCTAACACCGGGGAGCTGTTTTTT.